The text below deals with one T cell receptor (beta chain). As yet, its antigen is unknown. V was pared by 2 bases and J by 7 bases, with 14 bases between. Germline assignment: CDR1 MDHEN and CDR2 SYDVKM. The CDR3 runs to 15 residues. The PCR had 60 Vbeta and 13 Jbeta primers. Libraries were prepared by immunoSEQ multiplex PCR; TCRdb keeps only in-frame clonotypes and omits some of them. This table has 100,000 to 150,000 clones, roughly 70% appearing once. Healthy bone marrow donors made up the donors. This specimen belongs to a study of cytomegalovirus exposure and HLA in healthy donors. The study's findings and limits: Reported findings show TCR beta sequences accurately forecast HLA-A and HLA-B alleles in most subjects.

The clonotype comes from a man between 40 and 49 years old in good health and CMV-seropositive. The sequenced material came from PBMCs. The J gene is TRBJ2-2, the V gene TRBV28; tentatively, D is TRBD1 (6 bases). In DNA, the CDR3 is TGTGCCAGCAGTTTACTCTCACAGGGAAGCGGGGAGCTGTTTTTT. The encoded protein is CASSLLSQGSGELFF. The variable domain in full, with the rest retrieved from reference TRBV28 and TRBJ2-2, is DVKVTQSSRYLVKRTGEKVFLECVQDMDHENMFWYRQDPGLGLRLIYFSYDVKMKEKGDIPEGYSVSREKKERFSLILESASTNQTSMYLCASSLLSQGSGELFFGEGSRLTVL.